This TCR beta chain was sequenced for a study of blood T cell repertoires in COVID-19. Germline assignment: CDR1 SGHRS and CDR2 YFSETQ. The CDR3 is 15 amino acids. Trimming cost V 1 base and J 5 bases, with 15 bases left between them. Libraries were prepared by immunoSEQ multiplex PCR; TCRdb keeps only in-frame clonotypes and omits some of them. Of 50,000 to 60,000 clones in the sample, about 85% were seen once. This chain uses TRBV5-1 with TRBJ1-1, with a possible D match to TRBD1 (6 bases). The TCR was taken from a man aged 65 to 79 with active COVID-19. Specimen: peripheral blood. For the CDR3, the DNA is TGCGCCAGCAGCTTGAGCAGGGGACCTCTGACTGAAGCTTTCTTT. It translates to CASSLSRGPLTEAFF.